The 28 T cell receptor beta chains listed next were all sequenced from one sample in a study of beta chain features in type 1 diabetes. What was sequenced were expressed TCRB transcripts, since all of the isolated RNA had been reverse transcribed. Some clones are missing from TCRdb's copy, which holds only in-frame ones; the method was immunoSEQ multiplex PCR. The table has about 150,000 clones, 7.5% to 10% seen once. The sequenced sample consisted of central memory CD4+ T cells from blood. These receptor sequences come from a man younger than 35 in good health.

J is TRBJ2-1 and V is TRBV7-3; TRBD2 aligns across 9 bases. V lost 2 bases and J lost 3; bases outside the gene matches: 5. The CDR3 runs to 16 residues. Germline V CDR1 and CDR2: SGHTA, FQGTGA. DNA for the CDR3: TGTGCCAGCAGCTTATGGGCGGGGGGGCGCTACAATGAGCAGTTCTTC. Amino acids: CASSLWAGGRYNEQFF.

The chain links TRBV5-1 to TRBJ1-6, with 7 nucleotides matching TRBD1. J lost 3 bases, V lost 4 bases, and 10 bases had no gene match. This CDR3 contains 17 residues. Germline values: CDR1 SGHRS, CDR2 YFSETQ. The CDR3 DNA reads as TGCGCCAGCAGCCCGGGACAGCAAGCAAGCTATAATTCACCCCTCCACTTT. Its translation is CASSPGQQASYNSPLHF.

This clone was counted a few times. V gene TRBV5-8 combines with J gene TRBJ2-3; 8 bases fit TRBD2. In germline, CDR1 is SGHTS, CDR2 YDEGEE. V lost 1 base, J lost 2 bases, and 6 bases stayed unmatched. The CDR3 is 16 amino acids. CDR3 nucleotides: TGTGCCAGCAGCTTGAACGGGAGGGCCGTCACAGATACGCAGTATTTT. This translates into CASSLNGRAVTDTQYF.

V is TRBV11-2 and J is TRBJ2-4; 7 bases are a match to TRBD2. V was clipped by 4 bases and J by 0 bases; unmatched bases: 6. Germline V gene data show CDR1 as SGHAT and CDR2 as FQNNGV. The CDR3 has 16 amino acids. CDR3 in amino acids: CASSYGRSLAKNIQYF. The CDR3 DNA reads TGTGCCAGCAGCTACGGGAGGTCTCTAGCCAAAAACATTCAGTACTTC.

The chain combines TRBV21-1 with TRBJ2-7; the table's D gene call, TRBD1, was not cross checked with the DNA. TRBV21-1 is termed a pseudogene. CDR3 length: 10 amino acids. The CDR3: CASSTRPGAF. CDR3 in DNA: TGTGCCAGCAGCACAAGACCAGGGGCCTTC.

A few counts support this clone. The V gene is TRBV4-2, the J gene TRBJ2-7; tentative D call: TRBD1 (5 bases). The CDR3 totals 16 residues. V lost 0 bases, J lost 2 bases, and 14 bases lay in between. The germline CDR1 and CDR2 sequences are LGHNA and YNFKEQ. In DNA form, the CDR3 reads TGTGCCAGCAGCCAAGATACGCAGGGCTCAGCCTACGAGCAGTACTTC. It yields the protein CASSQDTQGSAYEQYF.

The chain combines TRBV7-2 with TRBJ1-2, with D perhaps matching TRBD1 (6 bases). Per the germline V gene, CDR1 is SGHTA and CDR2 is FQGNSA. The CDR3 length is 14 residues. The V end lost 4 bases, the J end lost 8 bases, and 17 bases lay between the germline ends. In DNA form, the CDR3 reads TGTGCCAGCAGCTCAAAGGGGGGGACGGTCGGCTACACCTTC. Translated, it gives CASSSKGGTVGYTF.

This clone was observed many times. The rearrangement joins TRBV7-9 to TRBJ1-2; D is unclear. V was clipped by 1 base and J by 4 bases, with 4 bases between them. Germline V gene data show CDR1 as SEHNR and CDR2 as FQNEAQ (reference sequence). The CDR3 has 12 residues. The CDR3 bases are TGTGCCAGCAGCTTAGACGGCTATGGCTACACCTTC. Residues: CASSLDGYGYTF.

CDR3 protein: CASSPILAGGNYNEQFF. CDR3 nucleotides: TGTGCCAGCAGCCCTATACTAGCGGGGGGGAACTACAATGAGCAGTTCTTC. This chain links TRBV7-9 with TRBJ2-1, with TRBD2 identical over 13 bases. V trimming: 5 bases; J trimming: 3 bases; junction bases outside the gene matches: 7. The CDR3 spans 17 residues. CDR1 and CDR2 from the germline V gene are SEHNR and FQNEAQ (reference sequence).

The chain has TRBV5-1 and TRBJ2-7; the match to TRBD2 covers 10 bases. The CDR3 sequence is 18 residues long. The germline V gene has CDR1 SGHRS and CDR2 YFSETQ. Losses at the gene ends were 2 bases for V and 2 bases for J; bases not matched to a gene: 13. In DNA, the CDR3 is TGCGCCAGCAGCTTAGGGACAGGTCTAGCGGGAGAGCCCTACGAGCAGTACTTC. Its protein is CASSLGTGLAGEPYEQYF.

This clone was observed many times. The V gene is TRBV27, the J gene TRBJ1-2; 9 bases match TRBD1. The CDR3 has 15 residues. Germline assignment: CDR1 MNHEY and CDR2 SMNVEV (reference sequence). Trimming at V came to 5 bases and at J to 3 bases, leaving 7 bases not matched to a gene. The CDR3 nucleotides are TGTGCCAGCAGTATCGGGACAGGGAGGGACTATGGCTACACCTTC. Encoded protein: CASSIGTGRDYGYTF.

This clone turned up a few times. The chain links TRBV15 to TRBJ2-1; possible D gene TRBD2, 6 bases. Germline values: CDR1 LNHNV, CDR2 YYDKDF (reference sequence). The CDR3 covers 13 residues. V gave up 10 bases and J gave up 7 bases, with 17 bases separating them. The CDR3 here is CASGKGLLNEQFF. DNA for the CDR3: TGTGCCAGCGGGAAGGGATTGTTAAATGAGCAGTTCTTC.

For this clone: An end of the junction differs from the germline gene, which may be a read error. The chain uses TRBV6-4 and TRBJ2-3, with 8 bases lining up with TRBD2. The CDR3 consists of 14 residues. Germline values: CDR1 MRHNA, CDR2 SNTAGT. The DNA for the CDR3 is TGTGCCAGCAGTTACTCGGGGGGGACAGATACGCAGTATTTT. Translated: CASSYSGGTDTQYF.

The chain couples TRBV7-9 to TRBJ1-1; 9 nucleotides line up with TRBD1. Germline V gene data show CDR1 as SEHNR and CDR2 as FQNEAQ (reference sequence). This CDR3 comprises 14 residues. V dropped 3 bases and J dropped 1; count of bases not matched to a gene: 0. The CDR3, as DNA: TGTGCCAGCAGCTTGGACAGGGGGAACACTGAAGCTTTCTTT. It yields the protein CASSLDRGNTEAFF.

The gene calls are TRBV6-5 and TRBJ2-2; TRBD2 aligns across 14 bases. The CDR3 extends over 15 amino acids. V lost 5 bases and J lost 7; bases outside the gene matches: 3. Germline V lookup: CDR1 MNHEY, CDR2 SVGAGI. The CDR3 DNA reads TGTGCCAGCAGTGGGGGACTAGCGGGGGTCGGGGAGCTGTTTTTT. Its translation: CASSGGLAGVGELFF.

The chain couples TRBV12-5 to TRBJ2-3; no firm D call. Trimming took off 3 bases at V and 0 bases at J, with 4 bases between the two ends. Germline V gene data show CDR1 as LGHNT and CDR2 as FRNRAP. The CDR3 length is 13 residues. The CDR3 reads CASGFGSTDTQYF. The CDR3 bases are TGTGCTAGTGGTTTCGGGAGCACAGATACGCAGTATTTT.

In this sample, this clone turned up many times. This CDR3 is also generated by other DNA sequences in the sample. V usage is TRBV7-2 and J usage is TRBJ2-7, with D possibly matching TRBD1 (6 bases). V was shortened by 3 bases and J by 4 bases, with 10 bases between the two germline ends. CDR1 and CDR2 from the germline V gene are SGHTA and FQGNSA. The CDR3 contains 13 residues. The chain's CDR3 is CASSFDRQYEQYF. Written as DNA, the CDR3 is TGTGCCAGCAGCTTTGACAGGCAATACGAGCAGTACTTC. The variable domain in full, completed from reference TRBV7-2 and TRBJ2-7, reads GAGVSQSPSNKVTEKGKDVELRCDPISGHTALYWYRQSLGQGLEFLIYFQGNSAPDKSGLPSDRFSAERTGGSVSTLTIQRTQQEDSAVYLCASSFDRQYEQYFGPGTRLTVT.

This clone was recorded a few times. The CDR3 reads CASSLYGGDQPQHF. The CDR3 nucleotides read TGCGCCAGCAGCTTGTATGGGGGGGATCAGCCCCAGCATTTT. The rearrangement joins TRBV5-1 to TRBJ1-5, with D possibly being TRBD1 (5 bases). The germline V gene has CDR1 SGHRS and CDR2 YFSETQ. This CDR3 has 14 residues. Trimming shortened V by 1 base and J by 5 bases, and 10 bases separated the two germline ends. Drawing the rest from reference TRBV5-1 and TRBJ1-5, the complete variable domain is KAGVTQTPRYLIKTRGQQVTLSCSPISGHRSVSWYQQTPGQGLQFLFEYFSETQRNKGNFPGRFSGRQFSNSRSEMNVSTLELGDSALYLCASSLYGGDQPQHFGDGTRLSIL.

The V gene is TRBV25-1, the J gene TRBJ2-7; tentatively, D is TRBD1 (6 bases). Germline CDR1 and CDR2: MGHDK and SYGVNS. V gave up 6 bases and J gave up 1 base, with 10 bases separating them. The CDR3 contains 13 residues. The CDR3, as DNA: TGTGCCAGCAGGGGGGACATTTCCTACGAGCAGTACTTC. This translates into CASRGDISYEQYF.

The CDR3: CASSVTSGTYNEQFF. CDR3 nucleotide sequence: TGTGCCAGCAGCGTAACTAGCGGGACCTACAATGAGCAGTTCTTC. V is TRBV5-6 and J is TRBJ2-1; 10 bases are a match to TRBD2. CDR1 and CDR2 from the germline V gene are SGHDT and YYEEEE. With V trimmed by 4 bases and J by 2 bases, 3 bases remained unmatched. This CDR3 is 15 amino acids long.

This clone was seen a few times. V is TRBV27 and J is TRBJ2-5, with 7 bases matching TRBD1. The trim removed 6 bases at V and 0 bases at J, leaving 7 bases unmatched. The CDR3 extends over 15 amino acids. Germline V lookup: CDR1 MNHEY, CDR2 SMNVEV (reference sequence). The DNA of the CDR3 is TGTGCCAGCAGGCGAACAGGGGCGTACCAAGAGACCCAGTACTTC. Amino acid sequence: CASRRTGAYQETQYF.

In its sample, this clone was seen a few times. The CDR3, as DNA: TGTGCCAGTAGTATAGTAAATCGCCAGCGCCAATCACCCCTCCACTTT. This codes for CASSIVNRQRQSPLHF. The chain employs TRBV19 and TRBJ1-6; no definite D call. Trimming took off 1 base at V and 10 bases at J, with 17 bases between the two ends. This CDR3 has 16 residues. The germline CDR1 and CDR2 sequences are LNHDA and SQIVND (reference sequence).

This clone showed up just a few times. V usage is TRBV20-1 and J usage is TRBJ2-4, with no clear D. Germline-derived CDR1 and CDR2 are DFQATT and SNEGSKA (reference sequence). V lost 6 bases to trimming and J lost 8 bases, with 8 bases between them. The CDR3 runs 10 residues. Written as DNA, the CDR3 is TGCAGTGCCCCGAACTACATTCAGTACTTC. Encoded protein: CSAPNYIQYF.

This clone has just a few counts. The genes are TRBV9 and TRBJ2-3, with D uncertain. This CDR3 has 15 amino acids. In germline, CDR1 is SGDLS, CDR2 YYNGEE. Trimming removed 0 bases at V and 2 bases at J, with 10 bases between. CDR3 region: CASSVDVSNTDTQYF. In DNA form, the CDR3 reads TGTGCCAGCAGCGTAGACGTAAGCAACACAGATACGCAGTATTTT.

This clone was observed a handful of times. The chain has TRBV27 and TRBJ1-5; tentative D call: TRBD1 (6 bases). The germline gives CDR1 MNHEY, CDR2 SMNVEV (reference sequence). Trimming removed 5 bases from V and 6 bases from J, with 14 bases in between. The CDR3 consists of 14 residues. The DNA of the CDR3 is TGTGCCAGCAGTCTTCGGGGGGCTGGTCAGCCCCAGCATTTT. This gives the protein CASSLRGAGQPQHF.

A few counts support this clone. The chain is built from TRBV11-2 and TRBJ2-7, with D possibly being TRBD1 (5 bases). V was pared by 8 bases and J by 6 bases, with 11 bases between. Germline V gene data show CDR1 as SGHAT and CDR2 as FQNNGV. The CDR3 is made up of 11 amino acids. In DNA, the CDR3 is TGTGCCAGCCATAAAAGGGGCGAGCAGTACTTC. The encoded protein is CASHKRGEQYF.

The sample holds a few counts of this clone. V and J are TRBV28 and TRBJ2-7; TRBD1 matches 8 bases. The germline CDR1 and CDR2 sequences are MDHEN and SYDVKM. Trimming cost V 7 bases and J 3 bases; bases outside gene matches: 11. This CDR3 comprises 15 residues. CDR3 sequence (DNA): TGTGCCAGCAATCCTACGACAGGGGCGAACTACGAGCAGTACTTC. Residues: CASNPTTGANYEQYF.

CDR3 DNA sequence: TGTGCCAGCAGTTATCCAGGTCAGTCCTACGAGCAGTACTTC. It specifies CASSYPGQSYEQYF. V and J are TRBV28 and TRBJ2-7; D is ambiguous. The germline V and J ends were trimmed by 4 bases and 1 base, with 11 bases remaining between them. Germline assignment: CDR1 MDHEN and CDR2 SYDVKM. This CDR3 contains 14 residues.